This entry concerns a single T cell receptor beta chain. The entry originates in a study of blood T cell repertoires in COVID-19. Study-level background: Researchers got acute and convalescent COVID-19 samples from the United States, Italy and Spain. T cells, B-cell-depleted T cells, or PBMCs provided the cDNA or gDNA that served as material.

In the authors' workflow: It was from reference gene primer amplification that nucleated cell counts were estimated. The data were produced by immunoSEQ multiplex PCR, yet TCRdb's version contains in-frame clones alone and is incomplete. The V and J calls and clone size are taken from that table; D and trimming were inferred from the DNA. The sample has 200,000 to 300,000 clones; 83% are singletons. V shed 2 bases and J shed 4 bases, with 6 bases lying between them. The CDR3 is 13 amino acids. The chain is built from TRBV12-3 or TRBV12-4 and TRBJ1-3; D is perhaps TRBD1 (5 bases). This receptor was obtained from a human donor in a cohort sampled during active COVID-19. The sequencing sample was made of peripheral blood. This CDR3 reads CASSLQGGNTIYF. CDR3 DNA: TGTGCCAGCAGTTTACAGGGCGGAAACACCATATATTTT.